This is a list of T cell receptor beta chains from one sample in a study of T-cell reconstitution after alpha-beta-depleted transplantation in children. Each CDR3 protein is one row after TCRdb ran MiXCR on the PCR reads. Among over 200,000 distinct CDR3 sequences, roughly a tenth were seen once, and the ten largest hold around 6.2%. The sample here was PBMCs from the stem cell graft donor, taken from the stem cell graft. All receptors derive from a human donor who donated a stem cell graft to a child with acute lymphoblastic leukemia. Each CDR3 is given with its conserved first and last residue. The D gene is left open where the match is weak. Size tells how often a clone was seen (once, few, many) or the class of an expanded clone, and some rows leave it out.

TRBD1,TRBJ1-5,TRBV5-5,.,TGTGCCAGCAGCGCAGGGACAGAGGATCAGCCCCAGCATTTT,CASSAGTEDQPQHF
TRBD1,TRBJ2-1,TRBV5-6,many,TGTGCCAGCAGCTCGGGACAGGGGGCTTGGGGCCATGAGCAGTTCTTC,CASSSGQGAWGHEQFF
.,TRBJ1-4,TRBV11-2,.,TGTGCCAGCAGCTTGGCGCTTTATAATGAAAAACTGTTTTTT,CASSLALYNEKLFF
.,TRBJ1-6,TRBV5-1,many,TGCGCCAGCAGCTTATCAGGGGTGGATAATTCACCCCTCCACTTT,CASSLSGVDNSPLHF
TRBD1,TRBJ1-3,TRBV15,.,TGTGCCACCAGCAGGGAGGACAGGTTTGACTCTGGAAACACCATATATTTT,CATSREDRFDSGNTIYF
TRBD1,TRBJ2-2,TRBV10-3,many,TGTGCCATCAGTGCGGGACAGGGGGCTCTCTCCGGGGAGCTGTTTTTT,CAISAGQGALSGELFF
.,TRBJ1-1,TRBV5-1,many,TGCGCCAGCAGCCCAGAACTAGGGAACACTGAAGCTTTCTTT,CASSPELGNTEAFF
.,TRBJ2-3,TRBV7-2,many,TGTGCCAGCACCCCAGGGAGGTCGGGTACGCAGTATTTT,CASTPGRSGTQYF
.,TRBJ2-7,TRBV7-2,many,TGTGCCAGCAGCCCTAGTGCGGCATCCTACGAGCAGTACTTC,CASSPSAASYEQYF
.,TRBJ2-3,TRBV20-1,.,TGCAGTGGGGAGCCCGATGTATTCCCAGATACGCAGTATTTT,CSGEPDVFPDTQYF
TRBD1,TRBJ1-2,TRBV20-1,.,TGCAGTGCTAGAGTAGGGGGCGTGTATGGCTACACCTTC,CSARVGGVYGYTF
TRBD1,TRBJ2-7,TRBV29-1,few,TGCAGCGTGGCCCCGGGACAGGGGTACGAGCAGTACTTC,CSVAPGQGYEQYF
.,TRBJ2-2,TRBV7-6,many,TGTGCCAGCAGCTTAGAGTCCCGCTCGGGGGAGCTGTTTTTT,CASSLESRSGELFF
.,TRBJ2-3,TRBV10-3,few,TGTGCCATCAGCAGGGAGATGAGCACAGATACGCAGTATTTT,CAISREMSTDTQYF
.,TRBJ2-7,TRBV6-1,many,TGTGCCAGCAGTGCCCGGGACACTTCCTACGAGCAGTACTTC,CASSARDTSYEQYF
.,TRBJ2-1,TRBV7-7,few,TGTGCCAGCAGCTTAGAGATTACACCCGGATACAATGAGCAGTTCTTC,CASSLEITPGYNEQFF
TRBD1,TRBJ1-2,TRBV12-3/TRBV12-4,.,TGTGCCAGCAGTCGACAGGGAGCTGCTGGCTACACCTTC,CASSRQGAAGYTF
.,TRBJ2-3,TRBV12-3/TRBV12-4,.,TGTGCCACCGGGGGTGGGGGACACCCCACAGATACGCAGTATTTT,CATGGGGHPTDTQYF
.,TRBJ2-3,TRBV5-1,many,TGCGCCAGCAGCTTGGTCACCACAGATACGCAGTATTTT,CASSLVTTDTQYF
TRBD2,TRBJ2-5,TRBV20-1,few,TGCAGTGCTATTAATAGCGGGGGGCCCGGGGAGACCCAGTACTTC,CSAINSGGPGETQYF
TRBD1,TRBJ1-1,TRBV5-1,.,TGCGCCAGCAGCTCAACAGGGGAAATGAACACTGAAGCTTTCTTT,CASSSTGEMNTEAFF
TRBD1,TRBJ1-3,TRBV6-1,.,TGTGCCAGCAGTGTATCAATTCAGGGGGCGACTGGAAACACCATATATTTT,CASSVSIQGATGNTIYF
.,TRBJ2-7,TRBV9,.,TGTGCCAGCAGCCCTAGGGGGCGGGGAAGCTCCTACGAGCAGTACTTC,CASSPRGRGSSYEQYF
TRBD2,TRBJ2-7,TRBV7-2,few,TGTGCCAGCAGCTTAGAGCGGGGGGGCCGCTACGAGCAGTACTTC,CASSLERGGRYEQYF
.,TRBJ2-1,TRBV6-2/TRBV6-3,many,TGTGCCAGCAGTCAACCCGAAAGGGACAGTTGGACTATAAATGAGCAGTTCTTC,CASSQPERDSWTINEQFF
.,TRBJ1-2,TRBV5-6,few,TGTGCCAGCAGCTTGATGGGTGGCTACACCTTC,CASSLMGGYTF
.,TRBJ2-1,TRBV5-5,few,TGTGCCAGCAGCTTTGACGTGGATTACAATGAGCAGTTCTTC,CASSFDVDYNEQFF
TRBD1,TRBJ2-1,TRBV5-1,.,TGCGCCAGCAGCGGGCCGGGACAGGGAAGCTCCTACAATGAGCAGTTCTTC,CASSGPGQGSSYNEQFF
.,TRBJ1-6,TRBV16,few,TGTGCCAGCCAACTCGGGCAGAAGGGCTATAATTCACCCCTCCACTTT,CASQLGQKGYNSPLHF
.,TRBJ2-7,TRBV5-1,many,TGCGCCAGCAGCTTGGGGGCAGCGTACGAGCAGTACTTC,CASSLGAAYEQYF